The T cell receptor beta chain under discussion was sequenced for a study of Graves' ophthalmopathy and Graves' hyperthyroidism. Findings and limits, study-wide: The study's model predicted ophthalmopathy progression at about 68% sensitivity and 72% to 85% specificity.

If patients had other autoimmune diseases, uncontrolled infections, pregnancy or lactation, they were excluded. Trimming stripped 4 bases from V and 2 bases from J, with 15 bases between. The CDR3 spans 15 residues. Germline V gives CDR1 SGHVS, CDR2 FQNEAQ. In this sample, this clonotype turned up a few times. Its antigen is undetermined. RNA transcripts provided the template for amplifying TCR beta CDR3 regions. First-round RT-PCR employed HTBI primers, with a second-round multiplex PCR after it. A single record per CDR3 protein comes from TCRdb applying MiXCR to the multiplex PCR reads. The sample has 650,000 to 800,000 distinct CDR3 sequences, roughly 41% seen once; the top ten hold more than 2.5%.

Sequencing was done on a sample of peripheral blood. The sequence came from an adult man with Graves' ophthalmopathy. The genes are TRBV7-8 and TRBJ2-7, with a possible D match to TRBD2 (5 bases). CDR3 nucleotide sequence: TGTGCCAGCAGCTCCTCTAGGACTCGCCCCTACGAGCAGTACTTC. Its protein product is CASSSSRTRPYEQYF.